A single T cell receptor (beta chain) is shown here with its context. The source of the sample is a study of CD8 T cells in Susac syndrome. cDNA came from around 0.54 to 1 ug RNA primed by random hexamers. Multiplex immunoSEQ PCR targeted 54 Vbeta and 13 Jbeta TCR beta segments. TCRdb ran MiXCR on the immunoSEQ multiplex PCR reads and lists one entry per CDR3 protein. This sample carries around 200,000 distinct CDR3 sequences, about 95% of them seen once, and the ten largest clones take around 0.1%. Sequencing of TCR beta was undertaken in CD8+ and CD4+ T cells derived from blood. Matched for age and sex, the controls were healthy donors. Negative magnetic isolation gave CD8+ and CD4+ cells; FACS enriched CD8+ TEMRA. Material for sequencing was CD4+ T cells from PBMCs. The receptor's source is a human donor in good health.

The CDR3 sequence: CAISESAGTLAKNIQYF. CDR3 nucleotide sequence: TGTGCCATCAGTGAGTCGGCTGGTACGCTAGCCAAAAACATTCAGTACTTC. V gene TRBV10-3 combines with J gene TRBJ2-4; no clear D. The CDR3 consists of 17 residues. Trimming pared 0 bases from V and 0 bases from J, leaving 12 bases between. CDR1 is ENHRY and CDR2 is SYGVKD in the germline V gene.